Below, 10 T cell receptor beta chains from the same sample are listed, as sequenced in a study of regulatory T cells in long-lasting Graves disease. Time point indicated: persistent/refractory GD, antithyroid drugs over 5 years with positive TRAb. Making the TCR library involved RNA that had been extracted from PBMCs. Sequencing libraries for TCR beta were prepared with iRepertoire HTBI primers and Arm-PCR of CDR3 regions. Using its own MiXCR run on the multiplex PCR reads, TCRdb lists one record per CDR3 protein. The sample includes some 440,000 distinct CDR3 sequences, around 20% of them seen just once. The sequencing here drew on peripheral blood mononuclear cells (PBMCs), taken when the disease was refractory, from a patient treated with antithyroid drugs. The receptor source for this set is a female donor with Graves disease.

Note on this clonotype: This may be a read error, as it is one base from a much larger clone. As the CDR3 is not closed by the conserved phenylalanine or tryptophan, this likely results from a read error. The J gene is TRBJ2-7, the V gene TRBV6-1, with D possibly matching TRBD2 (6 bases). The CDR3 covers 13 residues. Germline-derived CDR1 and CDR2 are MNHNS and SASEGT. V lost 7 bases, J lost 7 bases, and 17 bases lay in between. CDR3 nucleotides: TGTGCCAGCACCTTGGACCTTGCGGGGGAGCAGTACTCC. The encoded protein is CASTLDLAGEQYS.

V usage is TRBV29-1 and J usage is TRBJ2-2; possible D gene TRBD2, 5 bases. The CDR3 length is 16 residues. The V gene lost 5 bases and the J gene lost 0 bases, with 16 bases spanning the gap. CDR1 and CDR2 from the germline V gene are SQVTM and ANQGSEA. The chain's CDR3 is CSVLGSSGPNTGELFF. The CDR3 DNA reads TGCAGCGTTCTAGGTTCGAGCGGACCGAACACCGGGGAGCTGTTTTTT.

V is TRBV6-2 or TRBV6-3 and J is TRBJ1-4, with 7 bases identical to TRBD1. V was clipped by 6 bases and J by 4 bases; unmatched bases: 8. The CDR3 length is 15 residues. Germline values: CDR1 MNHEY, CDR2 SVGEGT. The CDR3: CASSHRGTDNEKLFF. CDR3 nucleotides: TGTGCCAGCAGCCACCGCGGGACAGATAATGAAAAACTGTTTTTT.

The V and J genes are TRBV28 and TRBJ2-1; 9 nucleotides agree with TRBD2. This CDR3 region has 19 residues. J lost 3 bases, V lost 7 bases, and 19 bases had no gene match. The germline gives CDR1 MDHEN, CDR2 SYDVKM. The CDR3 bases are TGTGCCAGCAAAGAGGTCGAGGGAGCGGGAGGACCTATCTACAATGAGCAGTTCTTC. Its protein product is CASKEVEGAGGPIYNEQFF.

This clonotype appeared many times. The CDR3 sequence is CAISESLTESSYNEQFF. The CDR3 DNA follows: TGTGCCATCAGTGAGTCCTTGACCGAGAGCTCCTACAATGAGCAGTTCTTC. This chain links TRBV10-3 with TRBJ2-1; no clear D gene. V shed 0 bases and J shed 0 bases, with 12 bases lying between them. The germline V gene encodes CDR1 ENHRY and CDR2 SYGVKD. The CDR3 covers 17 residues.

This clonotype was recorded at least ten times. V is TRBV7-3 and J is TRBJ2-7, with TRBD1 matching 9 bases. V was pared by 6 bases and J by 2 bases, with 8 bases of the junction left unmatched. CDR1 and CDR2 (germline): SGHTA, FQGTGA. The CDR3 is 15 amino acids. The CDR3, as DNA: TGTGCCAGCAGTCTTACAGGGGGCGCGGCCTACGAGCAGTACTTC. Translation gives CASSLTGGAAYEQYF.

This clonotype has ten or more counts. A read error may account for a junction end that differs from germline. The chain combines TRBV7-9 with TRBJ2-7, with 10 bases identical to TRBD2. Per germline, CDR1 SEHNR and CDR2 FQNEAQ (reference sequence). The CDR3 sequence is 13 residues long. CDR3 in amino acids: CASSRTVEAGGIF. In DNA, the CDR3 is TGTGCCAGCAGCCGGACCGTAGAAGCGGGGGGGATATTC.

This clonotype came up a few times. The gene calls are TRBV27 and TRBJ2-7; D is ambiguous. Between the trimmed V and J ends, which lost 3 bases and 0 bases, there was a span of 15 bases. The CDR3 totals 16 residues. CDR1 is MNHEY and CDR2 is SMNVEV in the germline V gene (reference sequence). The CDR3 loop is CASSFSVAGSSYEQYF. CDR3 in DNA: TGTGCCAGCAGTTTTAGTGTAGCTGGCTCCTCCTACGAGCAGTACTTC.

This clonotype was detected only a few times. J is TRBJ2-1 and V is TRBV13; the D gene is possibly TRBD2 (6 bases). The CDR3 has 17 amino acids. Trimming took off 6 bases at V and 0 bases at J, with 18 bases between the two ends. Germline CDR1 reads PRHDT; CDR2 reads FYEKMQ (reference sequence). CDR3 loop: CASSFSLGGASYNEQFF. Written as DNA, the CDR3 is TGTGCCAGCAGTTTCTCCCTTGGAGGGGCCTCCTACAATGAGCAGTTCTTC.

This clonotype was counted between two and nine times. The chain has TRBV4-1 and TRBJ2-4; unclear D gene. The DNA end favors TRBJ2-7, so the J call may be wrong. The CDR3 covers 16 residues. Germline assignment: CDR1 MGHRA and CDR2 YSYEKL. CDR3: CASSQDHLFSSYEQYF. CDR3 nucleotides: TGCGCCAGCAGCCAAGATCATCTTTTTAGCTCCTACGAGCAGTACTTC.